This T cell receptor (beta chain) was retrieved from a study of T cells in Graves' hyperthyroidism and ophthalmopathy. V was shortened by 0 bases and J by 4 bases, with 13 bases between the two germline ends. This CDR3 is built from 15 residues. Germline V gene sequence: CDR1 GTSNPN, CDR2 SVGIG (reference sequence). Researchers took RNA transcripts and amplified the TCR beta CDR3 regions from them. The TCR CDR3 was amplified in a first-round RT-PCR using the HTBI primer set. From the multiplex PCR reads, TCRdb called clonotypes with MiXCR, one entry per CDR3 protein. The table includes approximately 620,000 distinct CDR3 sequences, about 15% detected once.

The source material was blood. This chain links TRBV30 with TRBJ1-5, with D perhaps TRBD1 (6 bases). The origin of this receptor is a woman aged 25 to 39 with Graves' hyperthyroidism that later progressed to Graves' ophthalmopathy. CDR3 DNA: TGTGCCTGGAGTGTAGGGCAGGGGAGGAATCAGCCCCAGCATTTT. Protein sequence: CAWSVGQGRNQPQHF.